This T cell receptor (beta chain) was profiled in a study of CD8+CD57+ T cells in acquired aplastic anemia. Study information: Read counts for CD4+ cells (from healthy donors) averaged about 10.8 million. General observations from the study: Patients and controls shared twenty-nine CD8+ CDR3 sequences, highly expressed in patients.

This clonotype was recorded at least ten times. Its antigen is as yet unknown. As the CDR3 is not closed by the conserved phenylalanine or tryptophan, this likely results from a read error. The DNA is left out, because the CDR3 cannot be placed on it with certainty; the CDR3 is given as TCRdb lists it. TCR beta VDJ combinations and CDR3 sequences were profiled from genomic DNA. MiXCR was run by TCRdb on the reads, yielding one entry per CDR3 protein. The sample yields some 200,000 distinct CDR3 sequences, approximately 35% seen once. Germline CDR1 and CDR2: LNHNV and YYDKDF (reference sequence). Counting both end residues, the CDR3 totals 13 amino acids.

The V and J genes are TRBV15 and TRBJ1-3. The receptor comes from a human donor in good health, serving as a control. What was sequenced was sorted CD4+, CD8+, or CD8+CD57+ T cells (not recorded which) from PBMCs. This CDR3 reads CATSRDYGTLPFS.